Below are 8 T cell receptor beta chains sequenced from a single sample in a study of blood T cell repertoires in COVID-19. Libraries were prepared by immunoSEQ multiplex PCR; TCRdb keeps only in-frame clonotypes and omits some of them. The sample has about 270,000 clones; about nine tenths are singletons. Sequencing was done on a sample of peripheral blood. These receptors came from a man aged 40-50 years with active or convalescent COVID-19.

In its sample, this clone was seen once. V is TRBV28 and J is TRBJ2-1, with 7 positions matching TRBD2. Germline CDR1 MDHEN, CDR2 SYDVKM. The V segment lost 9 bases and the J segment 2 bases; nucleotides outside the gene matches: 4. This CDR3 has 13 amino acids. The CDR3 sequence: CASLGGTYNEQFF. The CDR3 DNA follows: TGTGCCAGTCTGGGGGGGACCTACAATGAGCAGTTCTTC.

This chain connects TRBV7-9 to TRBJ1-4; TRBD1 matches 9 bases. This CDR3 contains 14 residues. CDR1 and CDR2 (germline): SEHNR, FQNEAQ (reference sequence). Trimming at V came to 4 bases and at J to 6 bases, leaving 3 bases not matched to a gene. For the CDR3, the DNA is TGTGCCAGCAGCTCCGACAGGGGGGATGAAAAACTGTTTTTT. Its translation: CASSSDRGDEKLFF.

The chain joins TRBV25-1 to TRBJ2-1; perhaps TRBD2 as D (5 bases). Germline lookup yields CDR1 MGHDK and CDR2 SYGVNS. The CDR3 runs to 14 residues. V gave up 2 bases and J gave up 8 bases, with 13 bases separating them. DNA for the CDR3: TGTGCCAGCAGTGAACACGGGATGGAAGATGAGCAGTTCTTC. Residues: CASSEHGMEDEQFF.

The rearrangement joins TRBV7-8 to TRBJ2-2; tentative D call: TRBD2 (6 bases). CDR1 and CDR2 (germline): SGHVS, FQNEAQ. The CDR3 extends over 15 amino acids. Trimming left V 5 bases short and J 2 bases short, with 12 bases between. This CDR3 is CASSRGWGNTGELFF. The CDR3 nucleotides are TGTGCCAGCAGCCGGGGGTGGGGCAACACCGGGGAGCTGTTTTTT.

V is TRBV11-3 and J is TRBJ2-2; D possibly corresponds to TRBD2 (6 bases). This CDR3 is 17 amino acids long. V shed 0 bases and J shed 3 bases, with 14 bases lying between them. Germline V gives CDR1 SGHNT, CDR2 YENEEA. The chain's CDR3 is CASSLEFGGLYTGELFF. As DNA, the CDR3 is TGTGCCAGCAGCTTAGAGTTCGGGGGACTTTACACCGGGGAGCTGTTTTTT.

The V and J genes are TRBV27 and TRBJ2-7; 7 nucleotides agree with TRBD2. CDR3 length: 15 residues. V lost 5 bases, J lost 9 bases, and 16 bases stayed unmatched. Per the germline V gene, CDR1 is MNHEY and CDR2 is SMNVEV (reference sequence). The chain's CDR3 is CASSPNRDYRQVQYF. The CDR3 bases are TGTGCCAGCAGTCCTAACCGGGACTACCGTCAGGTGCAGTACTTC.

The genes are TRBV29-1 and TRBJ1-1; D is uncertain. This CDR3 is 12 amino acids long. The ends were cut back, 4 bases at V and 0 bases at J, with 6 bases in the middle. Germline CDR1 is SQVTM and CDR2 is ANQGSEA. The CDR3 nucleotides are TGCAGCGTTGGCGAGTTGAACACTGAAGCTTTCTTT. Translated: CSVGELNTEAFF.

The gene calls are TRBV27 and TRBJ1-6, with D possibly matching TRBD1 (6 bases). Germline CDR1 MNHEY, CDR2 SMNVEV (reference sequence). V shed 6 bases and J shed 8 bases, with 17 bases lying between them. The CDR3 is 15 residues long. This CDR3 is CASSPQQGWYSPLHF. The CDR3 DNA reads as TGTGCCAGCAGCCCTCAGCAGGGGTGGTATTCACCCCTCCACTTT.